This T cell receptor (beta chain) was recovered during a study of cytomegalovirus exposure and HLA in healthy donors. Study-wide results and limits: There were a few CMV-associated chains whose specificity for CMV antigens was confirmed in vitro.

The CDR3 is 16 amino acids. A multiplex PCR was run with 60 Vbeta primers and 13 Jbeta primers. The data were produced by immunoSEQ multiplex PCR, yet TCRdb's version contains in-frame clones alone and is incomplete. The table lists approximately 150,000 clones, roughly 79% of them singletons. Concerning this clone itself: Antigen: not known.

This sequence originates from a man aged 40-50 years in good health and CMV-seronegative. The chain joins TRBV1 to TRBJ2-3; the table gives TRBD2 as D, unverified against the DNA. TRBV1 is marked as a pseudogene. Sequenced sample: PBMCs. CDR3 sequence: CTSSRTQREGTDTQYF. The CDR3 DNA reads as TGCACCAGCAGCCGAACTCAGCGGGAGGGCACAGATACGCAGTATTTT.